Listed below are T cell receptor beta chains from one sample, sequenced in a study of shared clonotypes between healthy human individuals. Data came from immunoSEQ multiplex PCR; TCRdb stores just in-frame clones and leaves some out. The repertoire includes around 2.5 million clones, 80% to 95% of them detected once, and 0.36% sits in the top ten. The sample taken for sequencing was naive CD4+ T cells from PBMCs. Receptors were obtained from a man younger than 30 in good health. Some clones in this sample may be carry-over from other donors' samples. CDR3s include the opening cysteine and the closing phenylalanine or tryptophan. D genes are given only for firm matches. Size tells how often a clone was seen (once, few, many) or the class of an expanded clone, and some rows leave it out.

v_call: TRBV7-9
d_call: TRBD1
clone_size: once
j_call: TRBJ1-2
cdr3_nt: TGTGCCAGCAGCTTAGGTGGGGGCGGCGGACAGGACCGCTATGGCTACACCTTC
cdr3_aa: CASSLGGGGGQDRYGYTF

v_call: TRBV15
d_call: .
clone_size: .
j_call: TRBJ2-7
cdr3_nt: TGTGCCACCAGCAGAGATTTAATTACCCGAACCTACGAGCAGTACTTC
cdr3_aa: CATSRDLITRTYEQYF

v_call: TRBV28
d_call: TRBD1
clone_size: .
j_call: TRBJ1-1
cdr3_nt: TGTGCCAGCAGGTCTCCGGGACAGACAACCCTGGAAGCTTTCTTT
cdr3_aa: CASRSPGQTTLEAFF

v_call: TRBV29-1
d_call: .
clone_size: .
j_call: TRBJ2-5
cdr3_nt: TGCAGCGTCCCCTCTCTTGGAGGGTTTCAAGAGACCCAGTACTTC
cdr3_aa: CSVPSLGGFQETQYF

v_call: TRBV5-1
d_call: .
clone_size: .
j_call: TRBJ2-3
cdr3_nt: TGCGCCAGCAGCCCCAGTACTAGCACAGATACGCAGTATTTT
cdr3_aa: CASSPSTSTDTQYF

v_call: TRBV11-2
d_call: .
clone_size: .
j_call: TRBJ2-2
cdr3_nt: TGTGCCAGCAGAACAGGGACCCGGGAGCTGTTTTTT
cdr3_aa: CASRTGTRELFF

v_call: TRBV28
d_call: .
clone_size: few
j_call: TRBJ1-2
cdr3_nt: TGTGCCAGCAGTTTACCAGAGACTTATGGCTACACCTTC
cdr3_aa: CASSLPETYGYTF

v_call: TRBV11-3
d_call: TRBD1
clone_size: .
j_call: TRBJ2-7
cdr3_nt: TGTGCCAGCAGCAGACAGGGATCCTACGAGCAGTACTTC
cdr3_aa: CASSRQGSYEQYF

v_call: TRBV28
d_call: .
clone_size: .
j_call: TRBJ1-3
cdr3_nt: TGTGCCAGCAGCACGTCAGGGGCGTCTGGAAACACCATATATTTT
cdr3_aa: CASSTSGASGNTIYF

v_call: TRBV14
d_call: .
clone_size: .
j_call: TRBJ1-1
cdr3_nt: TGTGCCAGCAGCCAAAACCTGAACACTGAAGCTTTCTTT
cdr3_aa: CASSQNLNTEAFF

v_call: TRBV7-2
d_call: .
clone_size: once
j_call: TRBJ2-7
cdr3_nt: TGTGCCAGCAGCTTACTCGGGACCTACGAGCAGTACTTC
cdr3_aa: CASSLLGTYEQYF

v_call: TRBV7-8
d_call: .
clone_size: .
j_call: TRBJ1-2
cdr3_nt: TGTGCCAGCAGCCGAGCGACAGGTTCGGGGGGCTATGGCTACACCTTC
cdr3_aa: CASSRATGSGGYGYTF

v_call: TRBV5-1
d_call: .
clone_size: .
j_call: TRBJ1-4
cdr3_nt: TGCGCCAGCAGCCCCACGCCGGGGGAGTTTGCAACTAATGAAAAACTGTTTTTT
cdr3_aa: CASSPTPGEFATNEKLFF

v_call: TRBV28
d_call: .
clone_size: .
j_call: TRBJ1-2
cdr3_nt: TGTGCCAGCGTCATGGGCTATGGCTACACCTTC
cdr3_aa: CASVMGYGYTF

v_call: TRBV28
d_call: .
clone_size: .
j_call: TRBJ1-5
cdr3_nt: TGTGCCAGCAGTTTATCCGTCGTTGTCCGGGGCAATCAGCCCCAGCATTTT
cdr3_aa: CASSLSVVVRGNQPQHF

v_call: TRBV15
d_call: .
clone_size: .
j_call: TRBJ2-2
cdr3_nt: TGTGCCACCAGCAGAGAGATTTTGGCCGGGGAGCTGTTTTTT
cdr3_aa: CATSREILAGELFF

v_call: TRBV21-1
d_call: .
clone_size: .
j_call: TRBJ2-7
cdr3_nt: TGTGCCAGCAGCTTGCCAGTCGGGACTAGCGGTACCTACGAGCAGTACTTC
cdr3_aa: CASSLPVGTSGTYEQYF

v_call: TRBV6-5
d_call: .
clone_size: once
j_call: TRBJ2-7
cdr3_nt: TGTGCCAGCAGGGCTCGGAGGGTCTCCTACGAGCAGTACTTC
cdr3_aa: CASRARRVSYEQYF

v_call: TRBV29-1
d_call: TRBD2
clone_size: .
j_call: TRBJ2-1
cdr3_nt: TGCAGCAACGTACTAGCGGGAGGGAGGAATGAGCAGTTCTTC
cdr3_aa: CSNVLAGGRNEQFF

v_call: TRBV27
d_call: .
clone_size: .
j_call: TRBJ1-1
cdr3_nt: TGTGCCAGCAAGGGGGGCCGGACTGAAGCTTTCTTT
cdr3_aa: CASKGGRTEAFF

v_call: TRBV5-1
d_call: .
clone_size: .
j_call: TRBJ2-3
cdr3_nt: TGCGCCAGCAGCTTAGCAGGGACCACAGATACGCAGTATTTT
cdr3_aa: CASSLAGTTDTQYF

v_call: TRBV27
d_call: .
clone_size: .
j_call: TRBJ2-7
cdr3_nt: TGTGCCAGCAGTTTAAGTCCCGCCCGCCCCTACGAGCAGTACTTC
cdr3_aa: CASSLSPARPYEQYF

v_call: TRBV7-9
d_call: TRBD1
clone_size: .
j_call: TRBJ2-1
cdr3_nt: TGTGCCAGCAGCCCCCCAGACAGGGGACAGTTCTTC
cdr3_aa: CASSPPDRGQFF

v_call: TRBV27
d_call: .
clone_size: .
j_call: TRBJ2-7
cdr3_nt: TGTGCCAGCAGTTCACTAGCTTCCCCCCACGAGCAGTACTTC
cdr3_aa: CASSSLASPHEQYF

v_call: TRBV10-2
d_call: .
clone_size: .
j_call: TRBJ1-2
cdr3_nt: TGCGCCAGCAGTGTTCGGGGTTTGGATGGCTACACCTTC
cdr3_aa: CASSVRGLDGYTF

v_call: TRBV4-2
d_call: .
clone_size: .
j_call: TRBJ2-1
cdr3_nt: TGTGCCAGCAGCCTTAGGGCAGGGCAGAATGAGCAGTTCTTC
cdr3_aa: CASSLRAGQNEQFF

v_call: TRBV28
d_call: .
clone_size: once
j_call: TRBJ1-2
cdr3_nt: TGTGCCAGCGGAGGGGTTCGGGGCTACACCTTC
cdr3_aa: CASGGVRGYTF

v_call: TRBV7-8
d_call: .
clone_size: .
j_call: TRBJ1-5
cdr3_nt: TGTGCCAGCAGCTTATCCTCAGGACAGCTTAGCAATCAGCCCCAGCATTTT
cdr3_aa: CASSLSSGQLSNQPQHF

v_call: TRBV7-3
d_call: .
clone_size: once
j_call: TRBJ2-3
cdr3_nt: TGTGCCAGCAGCTTAATTCGGACGCACGTTAATAGCACAGATACGCAGTATTTT
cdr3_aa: CASSLIRTHVNSTDTQYF

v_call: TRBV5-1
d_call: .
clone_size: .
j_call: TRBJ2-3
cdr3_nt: TGCGCCAGCAGCCCCGCGGGGACTCGGGGGGATACGCAGTATTTT
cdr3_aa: CASSPAGTRGDTQYF

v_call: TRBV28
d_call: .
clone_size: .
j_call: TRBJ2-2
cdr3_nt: TGTGCCAGCAGTTTCTCCGGGGAGCTGTTTTTT
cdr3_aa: CASSFSGELFF

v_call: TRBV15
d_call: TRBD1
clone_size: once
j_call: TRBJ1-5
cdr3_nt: TGTGCCACCAGCATACTCCCGGGACAGAGCAATCAGCCCCAGCATTTT
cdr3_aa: CATSILPGQSNQPQHF

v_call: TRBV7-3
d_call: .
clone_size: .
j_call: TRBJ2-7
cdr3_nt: TGTGCCAGCAGCTTACGATCCGGTGCCGCCCAGGCTTGGGGGACCTACGAGCAGTACTTC
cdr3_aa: CASSLRSGAAQAWGTYEQYF

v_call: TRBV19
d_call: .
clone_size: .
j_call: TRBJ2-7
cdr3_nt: TGTGCCAGTAGCAGGGGCGTCGGGTCCTACGAGCAGTACTTC
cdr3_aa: CASSRGVGSYEQYF

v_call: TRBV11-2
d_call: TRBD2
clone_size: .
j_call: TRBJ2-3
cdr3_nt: TGTGCCAGCAGCCCTAGGGGGCTAGCGGGGGGCACAGATACGCAGTATTTT
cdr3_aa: CASSPRGLAGGTDTQYF

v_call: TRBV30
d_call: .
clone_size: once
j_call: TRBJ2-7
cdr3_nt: TGTGCCTGGAGTGTAACTACACACTACGAGCAGTACTTC
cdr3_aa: CAWSVTTHYEQYF

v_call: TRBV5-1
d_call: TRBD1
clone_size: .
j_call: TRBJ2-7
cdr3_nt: TGCGCCAGCAGGCCGGGACAGGGGGTTGAGCAGTACTTC
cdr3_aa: CASRPGQGVEQYF

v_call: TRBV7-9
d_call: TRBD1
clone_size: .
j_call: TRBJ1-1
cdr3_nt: TGTGCCAGCAGCACCCGGGACAGGGGGAACACTGAAGCTTTCTTT
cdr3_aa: CASSTRDRGNTEAFF

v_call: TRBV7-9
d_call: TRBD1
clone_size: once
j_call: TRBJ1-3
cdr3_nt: TGTGCCAGCAGCCGGGACAGGGGCTCGAGGGGAAACACCATATATTTT
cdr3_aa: CASSRDRGSRGNTIYF

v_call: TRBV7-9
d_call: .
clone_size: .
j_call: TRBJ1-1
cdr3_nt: TGTGCCAGCAGCTCGGACGGGAACACTGAAGCTTTCTTT
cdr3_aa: CASSSDGNTEAFF

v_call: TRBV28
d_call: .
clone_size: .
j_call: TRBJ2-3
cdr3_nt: TGTGCCAGCAGGACCGGGACACTTAGCACAGATACGCAGTATTTT
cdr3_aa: CASRTGTLSTDTQYF

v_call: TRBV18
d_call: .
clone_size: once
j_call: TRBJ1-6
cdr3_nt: TGTGCCAGCTCACCAGATTCCGGACTCACGGGCTCACCCCTCCACTTT
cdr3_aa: CASSPDSGLTGSPLHF

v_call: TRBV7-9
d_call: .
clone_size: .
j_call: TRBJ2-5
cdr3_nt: TGTGCCAGCAGCTACAAGGGAAGTGGAGAGACCCAGTACTTC
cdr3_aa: CASSYKGSGETQYF

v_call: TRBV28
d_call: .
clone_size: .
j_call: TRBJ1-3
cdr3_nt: TGTGCCAGCAGTCCCCCCCCTCGGGGGCCTGGAAACACCATATATTTT
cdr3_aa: CASSPPPRGPGNTIYF

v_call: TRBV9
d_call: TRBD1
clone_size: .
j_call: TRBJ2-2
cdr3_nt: TGTGCCAGCAGCGTAGGTTTGTCAGGGGGCTTCGGGGAGCTGTTTTTT
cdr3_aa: CASSVGLSGGFGELFF

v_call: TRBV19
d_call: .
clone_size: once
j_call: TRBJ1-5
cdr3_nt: TGTACTAGCCAGGAGGGACGGGGGCCCCAGCATTTT
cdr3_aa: CTSQEGRGPQHF

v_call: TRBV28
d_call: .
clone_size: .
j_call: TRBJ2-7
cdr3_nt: TGTGCCAGCAGTCAGGGACGGCGCTACGAGCAGTACTTC
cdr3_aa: CASSQGRRYEQYF

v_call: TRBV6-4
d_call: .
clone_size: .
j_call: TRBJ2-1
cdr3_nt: TGTGCCAGCAGTGACGGCGGCTCCTACAATGAGCAGTTCTTC
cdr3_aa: CASSDGGSYNEQFF

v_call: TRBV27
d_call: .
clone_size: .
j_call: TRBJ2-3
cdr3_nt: TGTGCCAGCACCCGGAGAGGAAAAAGCACAGATACGCAGTATTTT
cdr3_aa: CASTRRGKSTDTQYF

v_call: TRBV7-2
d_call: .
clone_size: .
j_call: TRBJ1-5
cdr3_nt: TGTGCCAGCAGCCTTGGGACCGCAGGGACGCCCCAGCATTTT
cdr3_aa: CASSLGTAGTPQHF